This T cell receptor (beta chain) derives from a study of CXCR3-negative and CXCR3-positive naive CD8 T cells. Study findings and constraints: CXCR3-negative naive cells had less hydrophobic TRB CDR3s than did CXCR3-positive naive cells. The study found that naive CXCR3-negative and CXCR3-positive cells shared TRBV-TRBJ usage, while memory cells differed. After cryopreservation, expression of CXCR3 was partially reduced, and most assays were run with fresh PBMCs.

CD45RO-CCR7+CD27+CD95- cells counted as naive CD8+ T cells. The CDR3 runs 14 residues. Germline V lookup: CDR1 SGHTA, CDR2 FQGNSA. With regard to this clonotype: The antigen remains undetermined.

Libraries were UMI-labeled 5' RACE TRB cDNA. TCRdb re-called the 5' RACE reads; one entry per CDR3 protein, DNA not given. Recorded for this sample: about 3,700 distinct CDR3 sequences. The source material was naive CXCR3- CD8+ T cells from blood. Subset defined: CD45RO-CCR7+CD27+CD95- naive CD8+ T cells lacking CXCR3 (TNR3-). The chain carries TRBV7-2 and TRBJ2-1; TCRdb gives TRBD1 as the D gene, but with no DNA this cannot be confirmed. The clonotype comes from a human donor in good health. Some clones in this sample may be carry-over from other donors' samples. The CDR3 sequence: CASSQGQGLDEQFF.